Listed below are T cell receptor beta chains from one sample, sequenced in a study of cytomegalovirus exposure and HLA in healthy donors. Profiled with immunoSEQ multiplex PCR; TCRdb holds only in-frame clones, not every one. This sample's table reports 35,000 to 45,000 clones. Sequenced material: PBMCs. These receptors were collected from a man aged 35 to 55 in good health and CMV-seropositive. Both conserved end residues are part of each CDR3. A D gene is named only where the DNA matches it firmly. Clone size is stated in some rows and not others, as once, few, many or a class when expanded.

abundance | j_gene | d_gene | v_gene | CDR3aa | CDR3nt
NA | TRBJ2-6 | TRBD1 | TRBV5-1 | CASSLTGGGSGANVLTF | TGCGCCAGCAGCTTGACAGGGGGCGGATCTGGGGCCAACGTCCTGACTTTC
NA | TRBJ2-7 | NA | TRBV6-4 | CASSAGTGGLSEQYF | TGTGCCAGCAGTGCCGGGACTGGGGGGTTGAGCGAGCAGTACTTC
NA | TRBJ1-2 | TRBD1 | TRBV27 | CASSLTGGVRGYTF | TGTGCCAGCAGTTTAACAGGGGGCGTTCGTGGCTACACCTTC
NA | TRBJ2-7 | TRBD2 | TRBV13 | CASSPPGLAGLYEQYF | TGTGCCAGCAGCCCCCCGGGACTAGCAGGACTCTACGAGCAGTACTTC
NA | TRBJ2-3 | TRBD2 | TRBV9 | CASSVVAGGRDTQYF | TGTGCCAGCAGCGTAGTAGCGGGAGGGAGGGATACGCAGTATTTT
NA | TRBJ2-1 | TRBD1 | TRBV19 | CASSPTSGTGQFF | TGTGCCAGTAGTCCCACCTCCGGGACAGGGCAGTTCTTC
NA | TRBJ2-1 | TRBD2 | TRBV15 | CATSSRTSGSWNEQFF | TGTGCCACCAGCAGCCGGACTAGCGGGAGTTGGAATGAGCAGTTCTTC
NA | TRBJ2-6 | TRBD1 | TRBV7-9 | CASHSGTGGLSGANVLTF | TGTGCCAGCCATTCCGGGACAGGGGGCTTATCTGGGGCCAACGTCCTGACTTTC
NA | TRBJ2-1 | NA | TRBV6-1 | CASRAAPDSYNEQFF | TGTGCCAGCAGGGCCGCCCCAGATTCCTACAATGAGCAGTTCTTC
NA | TRBJ1-5 | NA | TRBV19 | CASSQQVKQPQHF | TGTGCCAGTAGTCAACAAGTGAAGCAGCCCCAGCATTTT
NA | TRBJ2-1 | NA | TRBV9 | CASRPPGLSSYNEQFF | TGTGCCAGCCGTCCCCCGGGACTTAGCTCCTACAATGAGCAGTTCTTC
NA | TRBJ1-2 | NA | TRBV5-6 | CASSRQDYGYTF | TGTGCCAGCAGTCGACAGGACTATGGCTACACCTTC
NA | TRBJ1-2 | TRBD1 | TRBV30 | CATSVDRGLGYTF | TGTGCCACGAGTGTCGACAGGGGGCTTGGCTACACCTTC
medium-sized | TRBJ1-1 | NA | TRBV11-2 | CASSLELVRGGTEAFF | TGTGCCAGCAGCTTAGAGCTCGTGCGGGGGGGCACTGAAGCTTTCTTT
NA | TRBJ1-2 | TRBD1 | TRBV7-2 | CASSLEGAYGYTF | TGTGCCAGCAGCTTAGAGGGGGCCTATGGCTACACCTTC
NA | TRBJ2-7 | NA | TRBV30 | CAWSVDRFTREQYF | TGTGCCTGGAGTGTTGATCGCTTCACTAGGGAGCAGTACTTC
NA | TRBJ1-5 | NA | TRBV30 | CAWSGGGNQPQHF | TGTGCCTGGTCGGGGGGGGGCAATCAGCCCCAGCATTTT
NA | TRBJ2-4 | NA | TRBV5-5 | CASSLAGAKNIQYF | TGTGCCAGCAGCTTGGCGGGAGCCAAAAACATTCAGTACTTC